This T cell receptor beta chain was documented in a study of CD8+ T cells in alopecia areata. RNA extraction and reverse transcription yielded cDNA as sequencing template. The assay was immunoSEQ multiplex PCR, and TCRdb's table has in-frame clones only and misses some. The sample records 95,000 to 100,000 clones, roughly 56% being singletons. Treatment described: oral pan-JAK inhibitor, 5-10 mg twice daily. Sequenced here: CD8+ T cells sorted from blood, sampled at week 56, from a patient treated with tofacitinib. The source of this sequence is a human donor with alopecia areata.

CDR3 DNA sequence: TGTGCCTGGACGTGGGGGCTGGACTATGGCTACACCTTC. Protein: CAWTWGLDYGYTF. The chain links TRBV30 to TRBJ1-2, with D possibly being TRBD1 (6 bases). The CDR3 is made up of 13 amino acids. Germline V gene lookup returns CDR1 GTSNPN and CDR2 SVGIG (reference sequence). The V end lost 4 bases, the J end lost 3 bases, and 12 bases lay between the germline ends.